The rows below give T cell receptor beta chains drawn from one sample of a study of T cells in Graves' hyperthyroidism and ophthalmopathy. MiXCR was run by TCRdb on the multiplex PCR reads, yielding one entry per CDR3 protein. The sample contains some 380,000 distinct CDR3 sequences, around an eighth of which appear only once. Sequenced input: blood. The receptors were sampled from a man aged 30 to 39 with Graves' hyperthyroidism that later progressed to Graves' ophthalmopathy. Each CDR3 is given without its conserved first and last residue. The order of the fields is V gene, D gene, CDR3 protein. The D gene is left open where the match is weak.

TRBV20-1	NA	SAREGELGYT
TRBV7-8	TRBD2	ASFRRGGTTGELF
TRBV7-9	TRBD2	ASSFSSLAGGTQETQY
TRBV7-9	TRBD2	ASSFGGAYEQY
TRBV18	NA	ASSPNLEGTVQY
TRBV6-6	NA	ASSYGRLYEQY
TRBV6-2/TRBV6-3	TRBD1	ASSSLGQGVYSNQPQH
TRBV20-1	TRBD1	SARTGTGNTEAF
TRBV7-9	TRBD2	ASSSGLDGYTDTQY
TRBV7-8	TRBD2	ASSRSGGRFTDTQY
TRBV20-1	NA	SSSLNTEAF
TRBV6-5	TRBD1	ASSYGQDDTGELF
TRBV4-1	NA	ASSQAYRATFGEAF
TRBV5-1	TRBD1	ASRQDAGQNYGYT
TRBV13	NA	ASSLIGGAYTQY
TRBV2	TRBD1	ASGTDYNSPLH
TRBV5-5	NA	ASSLGTPSSRHQPQH
TRBV3-1	TRBD1	ASSQPGTGRGEQF
TRBV12-5	TRBD1	ASGLVGGPRGLYNEQF
TRBV19	NA	ASSTLGTSGNTIY
TRBV2	TRBD2	ASRLGLAGGTYQETQY
TRBV10-3	NA	AISESYPMTYGYT
TRBV27	NA	ASSLDVRTRDTQY